The 3 T cell receptor beta chains below come from one sample, sequenced in a study of cytomegalovirus exposure and HLA in healthy donors. The PCR used 60 Vbeta and 13 Jbeta primers. Sequencing used immunoSEQ multiplex PCR; TCRdb keeps in-frame clones, though not all of them. Of 90,000 to 120,000 clones in the sample, roughly 85% were seen once. Sequencing was carried out using PBMCs. Every receptor here comes from a woman aged 40 to 50 in good health and CMV-seronegative.

The V gene is TRBV5-6, the J gene TRBJ1-1, with D unclear. CDR1 and CDR2 from the germline V gene are SGHDT and YYEEEE. The CDR3 loop spans 17 amino acids. Trimming removed 4 bases at V and 0 bases at J, with 19 bases between. In DNA form, the CDR3 reads TGTGCCAGCAGCCCCCTGACTAGTGAAGGCCTGAACACTGAAGCTTTCTTT. Translation gives CASSPLTSEGLNTEAFF.

The rearrangement links TRBV28 to TRBJ1-1; 8 positions match TRBD1. This CDR3 region has 13 residues. Trimming took 6 bases from V and 5 from J; bases not matched to a gene: 5. Germline CDR1 is MDHEN and CDR2 is SYDVKM. The CDR3 DNA sequence: TGTGCCAGCAGCCCAGGGGGCTGGACTGAAGCTTTCTTT. Encoded protein: CASSPGGWTEAFF. Based on the CDR3 plus reference TRBV28 and TRBJ1-1, the full variable domain is DVKVTQSSRYLVKRTGEKVFLECVQDMDHENMFWYRQDPGLGLRLIYFSYDVKMKEKGDIPEGYSVSREKKERFSLILESASTNQTSMYLCASSPGGWTEAFFGQGTRLTVV.

This chain links TRBV30 with TRBJ2-3; TRBD1 aligns across 10 bases. Per germline, CDR1 GTSNPN and CDR2 SVGIG (reference sequence). Germline trimming cut 5 bases from V and 6 bases from J; bases unmatched to any gene: 5. There are 13 residues in the CDR3. In nucleotides, the CDR3 is TGTGCCTGGGCCGGGACAGGGGTTGATACGCAGTATTTT. It encodes CAWAGTGVDTQYF.